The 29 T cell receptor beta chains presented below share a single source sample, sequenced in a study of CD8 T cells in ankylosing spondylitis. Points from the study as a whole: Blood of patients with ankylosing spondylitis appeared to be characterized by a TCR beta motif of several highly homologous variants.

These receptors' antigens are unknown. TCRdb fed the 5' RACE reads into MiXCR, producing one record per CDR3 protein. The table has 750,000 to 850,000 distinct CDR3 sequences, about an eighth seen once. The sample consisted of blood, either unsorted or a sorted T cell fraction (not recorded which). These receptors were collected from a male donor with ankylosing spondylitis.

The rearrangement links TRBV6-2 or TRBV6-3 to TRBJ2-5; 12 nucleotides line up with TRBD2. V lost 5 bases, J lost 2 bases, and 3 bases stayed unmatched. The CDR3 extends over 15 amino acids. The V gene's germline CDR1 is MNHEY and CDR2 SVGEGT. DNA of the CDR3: TGTGCCAGCAGTCAAGGGACTAGCGGGCAAGAGACCCAGTACTTC. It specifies CASSQGTSGQETQYF.

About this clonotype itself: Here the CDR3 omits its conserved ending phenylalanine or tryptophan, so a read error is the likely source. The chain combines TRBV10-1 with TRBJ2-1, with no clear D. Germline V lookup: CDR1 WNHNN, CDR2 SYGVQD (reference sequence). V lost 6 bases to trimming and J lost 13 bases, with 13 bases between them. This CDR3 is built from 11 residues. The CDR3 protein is CASRGVEYQFL. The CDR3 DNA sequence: TGCGCCAGCAGGGGCGTAGAATATCAGTTCCTC.

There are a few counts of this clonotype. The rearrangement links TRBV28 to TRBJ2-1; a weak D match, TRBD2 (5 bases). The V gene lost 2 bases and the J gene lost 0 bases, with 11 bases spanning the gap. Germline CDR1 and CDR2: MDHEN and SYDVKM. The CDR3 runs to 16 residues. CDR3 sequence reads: CASSLEGRSSYNEQFF. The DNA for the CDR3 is TGTGCCAGCAGTTTAGAGGGCAGGAGCTCCTACAATGAGCAGTTCTTC. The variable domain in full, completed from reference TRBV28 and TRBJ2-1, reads DVKVTQSSRYLVKRTGEKVFLECVQDMDHENMFWYRQDPGLGLRLIYFSYDVKMKEKGDIPEGYSVSREKKERFSLILESASTNQTSMYLCASSLEGRSSYNEQFFGPGTRLTVL.

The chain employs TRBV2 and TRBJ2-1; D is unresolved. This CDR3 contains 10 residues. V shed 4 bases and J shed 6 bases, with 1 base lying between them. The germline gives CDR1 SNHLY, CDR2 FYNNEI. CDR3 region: CASSVNEQFF. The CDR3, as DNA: TGTGCCAGCAGTGTCAATGAGCAGTTCTTC.

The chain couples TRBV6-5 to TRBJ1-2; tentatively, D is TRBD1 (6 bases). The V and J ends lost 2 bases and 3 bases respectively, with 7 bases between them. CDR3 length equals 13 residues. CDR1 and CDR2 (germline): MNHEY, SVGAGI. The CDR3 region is CASSYGGYYGYTF. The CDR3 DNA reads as TGTGCCAGCAGTTACGGGGGCTACTATGGCTACACCTTC.

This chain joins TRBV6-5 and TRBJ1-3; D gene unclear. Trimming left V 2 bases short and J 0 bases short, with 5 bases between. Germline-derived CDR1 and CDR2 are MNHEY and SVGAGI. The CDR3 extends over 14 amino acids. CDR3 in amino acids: CASSYVRSGNTIYF. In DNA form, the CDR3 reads TGTGCCAGCAGTTACGTTCGCTCTGGAAACACCATATATTTT.

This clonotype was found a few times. The CDR3, as DNA: TGTGCCAGCAGTTACATCGGGTACAAAGAGACCCAGTACTTC. It yields the protein CASSYIGYKETQYF. J is TRBJ2-5 and V is TRBV6-5; unclear D gene. CDR1 is MNHEY, CDR2 SVGAGI, per germline. Between the trimmed V and J ends, which lost 2 bases and 3 bases, there was a span of 10 bases. CDR3 length equals 14 residues.

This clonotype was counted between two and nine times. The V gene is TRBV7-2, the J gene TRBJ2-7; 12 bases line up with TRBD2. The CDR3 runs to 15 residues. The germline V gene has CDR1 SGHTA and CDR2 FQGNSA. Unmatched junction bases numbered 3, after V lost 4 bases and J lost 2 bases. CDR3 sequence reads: CASSSASGGAYEQYF. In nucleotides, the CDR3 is TGTGCCAGCAGCTCCGCTAGCGGGGGGGCCTACGAGCAGTACTTC.

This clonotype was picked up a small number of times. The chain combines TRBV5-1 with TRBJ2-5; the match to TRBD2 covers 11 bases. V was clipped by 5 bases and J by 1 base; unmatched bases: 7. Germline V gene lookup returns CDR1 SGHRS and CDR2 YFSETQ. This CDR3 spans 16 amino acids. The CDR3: CASRSGTSGTQETQYF. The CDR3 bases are TGCGCCAGCAGATCCGGGACTAGCGGCACCCAAGAGACCCAGTACTTC.

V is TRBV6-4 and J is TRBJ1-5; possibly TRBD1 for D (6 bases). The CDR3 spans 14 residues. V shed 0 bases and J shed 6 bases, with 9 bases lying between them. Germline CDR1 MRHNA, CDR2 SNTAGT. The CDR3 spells CASSDSLGGQPQHF. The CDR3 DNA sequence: TGTGCCAGCAGTGACTCGCTAGGGGGTCAGCCCCAGCATTTT.

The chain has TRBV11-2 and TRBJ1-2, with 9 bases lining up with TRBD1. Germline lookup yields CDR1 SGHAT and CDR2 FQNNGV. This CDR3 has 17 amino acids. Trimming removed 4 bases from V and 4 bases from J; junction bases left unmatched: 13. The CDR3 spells CASSSTRDRDPIYGYTF. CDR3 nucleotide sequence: TGTGCCAGCAGCTCGACCCGGGACAGGGATCCAATCTATGGCTACACCTTC.

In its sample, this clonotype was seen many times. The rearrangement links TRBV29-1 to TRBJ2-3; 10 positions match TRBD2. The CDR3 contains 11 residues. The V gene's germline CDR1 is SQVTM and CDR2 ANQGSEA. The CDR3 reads CGSGRTDTQYF. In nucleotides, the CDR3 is TGCGGTAGCGGGAGGACAGATACGCAGTATTTT.

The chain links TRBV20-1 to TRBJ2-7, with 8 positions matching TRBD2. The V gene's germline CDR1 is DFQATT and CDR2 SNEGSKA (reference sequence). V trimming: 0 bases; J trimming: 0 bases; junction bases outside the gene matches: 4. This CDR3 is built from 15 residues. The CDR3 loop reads CSARELAGNSYEQYF. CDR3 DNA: TGCAGTGCTAGAGAGCTAGCGGGCAACTCCTACGAGCAGTACTTC.

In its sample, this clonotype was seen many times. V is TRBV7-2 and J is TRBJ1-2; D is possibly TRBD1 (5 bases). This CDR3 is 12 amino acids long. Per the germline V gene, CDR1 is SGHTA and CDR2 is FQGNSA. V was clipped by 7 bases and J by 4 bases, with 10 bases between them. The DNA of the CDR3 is TGTGCCAGCACCGGGGGGAGCTATGGCTACACCTTC. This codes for CASTGGSYGYTF. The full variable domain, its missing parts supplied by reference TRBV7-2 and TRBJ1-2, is GAGVSQSPSNKVTEKGKDVELRCDPISGHTALYWYRQSLGQGLEFLIYFQGNSAPDKSGLPSDRFSAERTGGSVSTLTIQRTQQEDSAVYLCASTGGSYGYTFGSGTRLTVV.

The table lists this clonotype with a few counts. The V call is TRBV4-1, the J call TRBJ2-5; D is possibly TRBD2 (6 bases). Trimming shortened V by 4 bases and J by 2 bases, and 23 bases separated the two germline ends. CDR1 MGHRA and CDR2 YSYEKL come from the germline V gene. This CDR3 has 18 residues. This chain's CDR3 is CASSRLPITGVGQETQYF. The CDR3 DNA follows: TGCGCCAGCAGCCGTCTCCCAATTACGGGGGTGGGTCAAGAGACCCAGTACTTC.

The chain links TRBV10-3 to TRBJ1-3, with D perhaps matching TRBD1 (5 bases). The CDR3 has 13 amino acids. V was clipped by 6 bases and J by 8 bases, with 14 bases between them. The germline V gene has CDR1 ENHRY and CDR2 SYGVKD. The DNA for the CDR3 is TGTGCCATCAGCCTAGGGGTCGGGGACACCATATATTTT. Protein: CAISLGVGDTIYF.

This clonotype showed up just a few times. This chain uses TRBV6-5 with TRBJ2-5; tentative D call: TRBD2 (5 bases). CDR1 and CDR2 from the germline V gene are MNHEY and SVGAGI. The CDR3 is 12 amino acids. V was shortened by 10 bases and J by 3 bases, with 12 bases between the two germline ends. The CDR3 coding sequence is TGTGCCACTTCCATCGGGGAAGAGACCCAGTACTTC. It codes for CATSIGEETQYF.

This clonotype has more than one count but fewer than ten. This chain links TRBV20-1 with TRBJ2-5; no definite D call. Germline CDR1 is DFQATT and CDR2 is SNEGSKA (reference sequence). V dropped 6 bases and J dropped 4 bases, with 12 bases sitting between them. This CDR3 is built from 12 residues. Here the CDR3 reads CSAKTRGETQYF. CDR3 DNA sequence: TGCAGTGCCAAAACCCGCGGAGAGACCCAGTACTTC.

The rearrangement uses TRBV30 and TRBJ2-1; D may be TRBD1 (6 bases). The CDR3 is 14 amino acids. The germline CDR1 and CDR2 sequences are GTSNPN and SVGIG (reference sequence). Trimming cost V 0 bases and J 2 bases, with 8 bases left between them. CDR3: CAWSVGGTYNEQFF. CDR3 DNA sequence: TGTGCCTGGAGTGTAGGGGGAACCTACAATGAGCAGTTCTTC.

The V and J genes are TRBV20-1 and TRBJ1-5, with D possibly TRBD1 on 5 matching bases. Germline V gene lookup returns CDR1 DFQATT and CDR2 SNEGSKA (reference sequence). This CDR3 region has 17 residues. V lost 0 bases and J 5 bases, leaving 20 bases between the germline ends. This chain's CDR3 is CSARDLMEGTFYQPQHF. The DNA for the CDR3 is TGCAGTGCTAGAGATTTAATGGAGGGGACCTTTTATCAGCCCCAGCATTTT.

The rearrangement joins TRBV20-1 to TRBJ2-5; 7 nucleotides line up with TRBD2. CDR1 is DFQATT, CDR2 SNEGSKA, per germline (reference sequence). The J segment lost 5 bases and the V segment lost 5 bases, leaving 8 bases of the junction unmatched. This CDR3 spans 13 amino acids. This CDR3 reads CSALSSGGETQYF. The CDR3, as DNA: TGCAGTGCTCTTTCTAGCGGAGGGGAGACCCAGTACTTC.

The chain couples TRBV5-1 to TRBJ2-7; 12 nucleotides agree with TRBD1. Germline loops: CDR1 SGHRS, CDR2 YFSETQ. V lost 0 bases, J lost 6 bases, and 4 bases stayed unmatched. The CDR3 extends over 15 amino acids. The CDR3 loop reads CASSLAGTGGREQYF. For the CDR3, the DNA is TGCGCCAGCAGCTTGGCCGGGACAGGGGGCCGCGAGCAGTACTTC. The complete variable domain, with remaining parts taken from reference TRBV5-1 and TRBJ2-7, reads KAGVTQTPRYLIKTRGQQVTLSCSPISGHRSVSWYQQTPGQGLQFLFEYFSETQRNKGNFPGRFSGRQFSNSRSEMNVSTLELGDSALYLCASSLAGTGGREQYFGPGTRLTVT.

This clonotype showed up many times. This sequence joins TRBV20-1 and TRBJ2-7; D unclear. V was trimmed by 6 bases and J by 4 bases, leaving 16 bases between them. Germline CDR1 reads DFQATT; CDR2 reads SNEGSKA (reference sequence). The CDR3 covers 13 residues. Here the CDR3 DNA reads TGCAGTGCAACCCGGTACGCTGTTTACGAGCAGTACTTC. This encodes CSATRYAVYEQYF.

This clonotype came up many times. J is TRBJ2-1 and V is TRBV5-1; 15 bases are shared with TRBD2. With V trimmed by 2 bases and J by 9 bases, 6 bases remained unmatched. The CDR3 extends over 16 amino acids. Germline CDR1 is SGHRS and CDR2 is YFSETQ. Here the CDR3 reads CASSLGLAGGQSEQFF. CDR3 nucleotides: TGCGCCAGCAGCTTAGGACTAGCGGGAGGGCAGAGTGAGCAGTTCTTC. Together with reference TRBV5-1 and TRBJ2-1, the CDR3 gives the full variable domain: KAGVTQTPRYLIKTRGQQVTLSCSPISGHRSVSWYQQTPGQGLQFLFEYFSETQRNKGNFPGRFSGRQFSNSRSEMNVSTLELGDSALYLCASSLGLAGGQSEQFFGPGTRLTVL.

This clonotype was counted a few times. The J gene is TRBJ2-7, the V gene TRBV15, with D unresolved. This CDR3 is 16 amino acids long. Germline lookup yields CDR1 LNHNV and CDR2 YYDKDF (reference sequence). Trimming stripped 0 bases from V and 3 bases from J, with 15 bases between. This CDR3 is CATSRDNSMGIYEQYF. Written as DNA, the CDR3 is TGTGCCACCAGCAGAGATAATTCCATGGGTATCTACGAGCAGTACTTC.

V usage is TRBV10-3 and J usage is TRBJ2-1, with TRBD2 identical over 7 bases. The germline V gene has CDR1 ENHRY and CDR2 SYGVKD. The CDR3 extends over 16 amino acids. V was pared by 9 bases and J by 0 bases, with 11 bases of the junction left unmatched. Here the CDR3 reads CAIRAGPPSSYNEQFF. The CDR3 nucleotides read TGTGCCATACGAGCGGGGCCCCCGAGCTCCTACAATGAGCAGTTCTTC.

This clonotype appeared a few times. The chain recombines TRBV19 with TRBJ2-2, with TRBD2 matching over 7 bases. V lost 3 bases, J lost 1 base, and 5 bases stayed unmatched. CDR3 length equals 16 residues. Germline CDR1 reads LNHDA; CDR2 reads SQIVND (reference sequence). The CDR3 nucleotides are TGTGCCAGTAGTATCTCTGGCGGGAGGAACACCGGGGAGCTGTTTTTT. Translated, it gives CASSISGGRNTGELFF.

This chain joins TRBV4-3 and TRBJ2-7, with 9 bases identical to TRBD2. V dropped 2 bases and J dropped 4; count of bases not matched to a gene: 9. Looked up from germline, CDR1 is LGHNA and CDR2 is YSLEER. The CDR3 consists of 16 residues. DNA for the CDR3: TGCGCCAGCAGCCAAAATGGGGTAGCGGGGGTTTACGAGCAGTACTTC. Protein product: CASSQNGVAGVYEQYF.

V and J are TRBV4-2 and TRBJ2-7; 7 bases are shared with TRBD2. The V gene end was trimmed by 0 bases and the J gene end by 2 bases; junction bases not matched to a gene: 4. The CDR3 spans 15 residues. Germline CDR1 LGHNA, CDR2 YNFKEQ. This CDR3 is CASSQDTGGTYEQYF. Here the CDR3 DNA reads TGTGCCAGCAGCCAAGATACCGGGGGGACCTACGAGCAGTACTTC.